This T cell receptor (beta chain) comes out of a study of T-cell memory formation after mild COVID-19. Study outcomes and limitations: Clones that got smaller from day 15 to 85 had even CD4/CD8, while clones growing later tipped toward CD4+. The finding that pre-infection memory included some responding clones suggested that cross-reactive memory joined.

One entry per CDR3 protein results from TCRdb running MiXCR on the 5' RACE reads. The sample has hundreds of thousands of distinct CDR3 sequences; about 16% are singletons. Germline CDR1 reads SGHAT; CDR2 reads FQNNGV. The CDR3 sequence is 15 residues long. J gave up 9 bases and V 6 bases, and 11 bases lay outside the gene matches. In regard to this clonotype: What it binds is not known.

This clonotype originated in a young man who had mild COVID-19 (a few samples of this study predate the infection). Cell type and time point are not known. The V and J genes are TRBV11-2 and TRBJ2-1; 10 nucleotides line up with TRBD2. The material sequenced was PBMCs or a T cell subset sorted from them (not recorded which). The CDR3 is CASRSSGGAHIEQFF. In DNA form, the CDR3 reads TGTGCCAGCAGATCGAGCGGGGGGGCCCATATTGAGCAGTTCTTC.